These T cell receptor beta chains were read from a single sample in a study of cytomegalovirus exposure and HLA in healthy donors. Sequenced by immunoSEQ multiplex PCR; TCRdb stores in-frame clones only, minus some. The table shows approximately 110,000 clones, with roughly 74% occurring only once. Specimen: PBMCs. The receptors shown here come from a woman in her forties or fifties in good health and CMV-seropositive. Each CDR3 is given with its conserved first and last residue. The order of the fields is V gene, J gene, clone size, CDR3 protein. Clone size is stated in some rows and not others, as once, few, many or a class when expanded.

V gene: TRBV5-1; J gene: TRBJ1-1; clone size: .; CDR3 protein: CASSETGNRAFF
V gene: TRBV4-1; J gene: TRBJ2-2; clone size: .; CDR3 protein: CASSPRDRNTGELFF
V gene: TRBV7-9; J gene: TRBJ2-3; clone size: .; CDR3 protein: CASSIIAGGWGDTQYF
V gene: TRBV1; J gene: TRBJ2-1; clone size: few; CDR3 protein: CTSSHFMRAGGNEQFF
V gene: TRBV5-4; J gene: TRBJ2-7; clone size: .; CDR3 protein: CASREGSGDEQYF
V gene: TRBV7-2; J gene: TRBJ1-3; clone size: .; CDR3 protein: CASSLGLGVNSGNTIYF
V gene: TRBV11-2; J gene: TRBJ2-3; clone size: .; CDR3 protein: CASSSRLQRGAPDTQYF
V gene: TRBV5-4; J gene: TRBJ1-2; clone size: .; CDR3 protein: CASSFPRNTHGYTF
V gene: TRBV18; J gene: TRBJ2-2; clone size: .; CDR3 protein: CASSPTGNTGELFF
V gene: TRBV30; J gene: TRBJ2-7; clone size: few; CDR3 protein: CACQRATSYEQYF
V gene: TRBV5-4; J gene: TRBJ2-7; clone size: .; CDR3 protein: CASSRNGQSIYEQYF
V gene: TRBV5-5; J gene: TRBJ1-5; clone size: .; CDR3 protein: CASSFDRPGGSNQPQHF
V gene: TRBV7-7; J gene: TRBJ2-1; clone size: .; CDR3 protein: CASSLGLAEYNEQFF
V gene: TRBV6-6; J gene: TRBJ2-5; clone size: .; CDR3 protein: CASSVQGSGETQYF
V gene: TRBV5-1; J gene: TRBJ1-2; clone size: .; CDR3 protein: CASSLGGTATNYGYTF
V gene: TRBV7-2; J gene: TRBJ2-3; clone size: .; CDR3 protein: CASSDAGLPGGTQYF
V gene: TRBV7-9; J gene: TRBJ1-1; clone size: .; CDR3 protein: CASSPEMNTEAFF
V gene: TRBV7-9; J gene: TRBJ1-3; clone size: .; CDR3 protein: CASSFIPSGWNTIYF
V gene: TRBV27; J gene: TRBJ2-1; clone size: .; CDR3 protein: CASSLPGTSQNEQFF
V gene: TRBV27; J gene: TRBJ2-7; clone size: .; CDR3 protein: CASTSPASGGRVQYF
V gene: TRBV7-9; J gene: TRBJ1-1; clone size: few; CDR3 protein: CASSSGELPHNTEAFF
V gene: TRBV7-2; J gene: TRBJ1-2; clone size: .; CDR3 protein: CASSLDRGNYGYTF
V gene: TRBV5-4; J gene: TRBJ2-7; clone size: .; CDR3 protein: CASSLGGGGIYEQYF
V gene: TRBV29-1; J gene: TRBJ2-3; clone size: .; CDR3 protein: CSAVPGLVDTQYF
V gene: TRBV15; J gene: TRBJ2-3; clone size: .; CDR3 protein: CATSSGSMALTDTQYF
V gene: TRBV28; J gene: TRBJ2-3; clone size: few; CDR3 protein: CASSSPGQGSDTQYF
V gene: TRBV19; J gene: TRBJ1-2; clone size: .; CDR3 protein: CASSMRQANANGYTF
V gene: TRBV28; J gene: TRBJ1-2; clone size: .; CDR3 protein: CASSSGGGWGTNYGYTF
V gene: TRBV5-1; J gene: TRBJ1-5; clone size: .; CDR3 protein: CASSLSGGQSDQPQHF
V gene: TRBV12-5; J gene: TRBJ1-4; clone size: few; CDR3 protein: CASAPTGPNEKLFF
V gene: TRBV6-1; J gene: TRBJ2-1; clone size: few; CDR3 protein: CASSPGGGYNEQFF
V gene: TRBV9; J gene: TRBJ2-5; clone size: few; CDR3 protein: CASSPTSGWGGTQYF
V gene: TRBV19; J gene: TRBJ1-4; clone size: .; CDR3 protein: CASSGRQGSNEKLFF
V gene: TRBV18; J gene: TRBJ1-5; clone size: .; CDR3 protein: CASNQGSNQPQHF
V gene: TRBV19; J gene: TRBJ2-1; clone size: few; CDR3 protein: CASSITPGGFNEQFF
V gene: TRBV2; J gene: TRBJ2-5; clone size: .; CDR3 protein: CASSSQDGTQYF
V gene: TRBV9; J gene: TRBJ1-6; clone size: once; CDR3 protein: CASSGSGVNSPLHF
V gene: TRBV7-6; J gene: TRBJ1-2; clone size: .; CDR3 protein: CASSLRRVRTDIAVYGYTF
V gene: TRBV10-1; J gene: TRBJ2-3; clone size: few; CDR3 protein: CASSESASGGTDTQYF
V gene: TRBV9; J gene: TRBJ2-3; clone size: .; CDR3 protein: CASSGSGLHDTQYF
V gene: TRBV28; J gene: TRBJ2-3; clone size: .; CDR3 protein: CASSPIQGEGTDTQYF
V gene: TRBV27; J gene: TRBJ2-7; clone size: .; CDR3 protein: CASSLSGTGGYEQYF
V gene: TRBV21-1; J gene: TRBJ2-1; clone size: .; CDR3 protein: CASSSGPGEQFF
V gene: TRBV4-3; J gene: TRBJ2-2; clone size: .; CDR3 protein: CASSLNPGQSTGELFF
V gene: TRBV18; J gene: TRBJ1-1; clone size: .; CDR3 protein: CASSPDRERSTEAFF
V gene: TRBV18; J gene: TRBJ2-7; clone size: .; CDR3 protein: CASSPGTTTYEQYF
V gene: TRBV10-3; J gene: TRBJ1-2; clone size: .; CDR3 protein: CAISSTGISYGYTF
V gene: TRBV7-2; J gene: TRBJ1-3; clone size: .; CDR3 protein: CASSPPQGRNTIYF